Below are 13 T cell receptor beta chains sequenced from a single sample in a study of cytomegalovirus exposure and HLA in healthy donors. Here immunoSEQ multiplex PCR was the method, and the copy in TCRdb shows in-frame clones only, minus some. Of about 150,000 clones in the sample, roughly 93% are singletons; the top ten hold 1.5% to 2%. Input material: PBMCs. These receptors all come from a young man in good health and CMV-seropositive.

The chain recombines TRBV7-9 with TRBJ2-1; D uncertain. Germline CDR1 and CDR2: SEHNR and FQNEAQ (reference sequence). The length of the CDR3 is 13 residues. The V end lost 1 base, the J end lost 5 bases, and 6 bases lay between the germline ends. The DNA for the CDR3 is TGTGCCAGCAGCTTAGTGGAGAACAATGAGCAGTTCTTC. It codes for CASSLVENNEQFF.

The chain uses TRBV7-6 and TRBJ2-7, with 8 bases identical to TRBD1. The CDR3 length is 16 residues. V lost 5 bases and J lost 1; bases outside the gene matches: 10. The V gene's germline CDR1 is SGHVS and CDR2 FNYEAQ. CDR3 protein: CASSPLPGTGSYEQYF. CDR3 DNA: TGTGCCAGCAGCCCGTTACCCGGGACAGGTTCCTACGAGCAGTACTTC.

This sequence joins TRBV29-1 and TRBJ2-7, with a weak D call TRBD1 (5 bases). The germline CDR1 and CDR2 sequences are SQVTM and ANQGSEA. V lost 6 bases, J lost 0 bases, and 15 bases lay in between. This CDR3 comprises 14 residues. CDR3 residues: CSVSSQVSSYEQYF. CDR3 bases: TGCAGCGTCTCCTCACAGGTTAGCTCCTACGAGCAGTACTTC.

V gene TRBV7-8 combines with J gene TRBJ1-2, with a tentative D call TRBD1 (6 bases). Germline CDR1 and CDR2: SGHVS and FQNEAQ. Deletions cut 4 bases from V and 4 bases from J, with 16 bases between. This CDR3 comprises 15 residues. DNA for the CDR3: TGTGCCAGCAGCTCGGGAGGGGGTGAACCCTATGGCTACACCTTC. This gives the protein CASSSGGGEPYGYTF.

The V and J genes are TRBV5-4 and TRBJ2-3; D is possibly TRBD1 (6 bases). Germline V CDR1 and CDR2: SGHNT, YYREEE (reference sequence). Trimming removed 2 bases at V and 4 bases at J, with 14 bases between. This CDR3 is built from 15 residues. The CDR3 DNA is TGTGCCAGCAGCTTACGGGACAACGGGGCAGATACGCAGTATTTT. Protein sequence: CASSLRDNGADTQYF.

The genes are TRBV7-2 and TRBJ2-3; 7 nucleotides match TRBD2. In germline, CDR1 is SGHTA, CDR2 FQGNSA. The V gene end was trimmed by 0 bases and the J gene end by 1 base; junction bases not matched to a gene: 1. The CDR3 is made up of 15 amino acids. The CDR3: CASSLASGGTDTQYF. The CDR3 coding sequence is TGTGCCAGCAGCTTAGCAAGCGGGGGCACAGATACGCAGTATTTT.

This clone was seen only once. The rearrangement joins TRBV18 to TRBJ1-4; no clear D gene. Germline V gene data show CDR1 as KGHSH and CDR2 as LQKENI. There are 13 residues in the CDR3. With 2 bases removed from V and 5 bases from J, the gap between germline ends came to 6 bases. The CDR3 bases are TGTGCCAGCTCACCAATGAGCAATGAAAAACTGTTTTTT. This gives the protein CASSPMSNEKLFF.

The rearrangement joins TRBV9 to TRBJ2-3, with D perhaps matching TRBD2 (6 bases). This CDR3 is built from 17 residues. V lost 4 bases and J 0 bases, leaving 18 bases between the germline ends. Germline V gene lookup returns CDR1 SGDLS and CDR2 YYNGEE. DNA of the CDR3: TGTGCCAGCAGCCCATCTCCCGGGACTTATAGCACAGATACGCAGTATTTT. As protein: CASSPSPGTYSTDTQYF.

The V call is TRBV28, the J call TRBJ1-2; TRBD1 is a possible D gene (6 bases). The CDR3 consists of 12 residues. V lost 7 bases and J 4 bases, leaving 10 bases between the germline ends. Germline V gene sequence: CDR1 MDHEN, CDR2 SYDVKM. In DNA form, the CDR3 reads TGTGCCAGCAACCCGACAGGCTATGGCTACACCTTC. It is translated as CASNPTGYGYTF.

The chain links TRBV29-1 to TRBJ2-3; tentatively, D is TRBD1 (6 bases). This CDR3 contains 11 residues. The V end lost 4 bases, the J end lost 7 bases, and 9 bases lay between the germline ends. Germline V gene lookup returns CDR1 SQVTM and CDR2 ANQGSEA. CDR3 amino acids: CSVGGTHTQYF. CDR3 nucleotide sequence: TGCAGCGTTGGTGGGACACATACGCAGTATTTT.

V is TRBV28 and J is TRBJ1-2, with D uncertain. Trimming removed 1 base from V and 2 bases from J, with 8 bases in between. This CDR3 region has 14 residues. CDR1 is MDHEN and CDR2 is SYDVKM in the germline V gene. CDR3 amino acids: CASSLLYGNYGYTF. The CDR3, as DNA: TGTGCCAGCAGTTTATTATACGGGAACTATGGCTACACCTTC.

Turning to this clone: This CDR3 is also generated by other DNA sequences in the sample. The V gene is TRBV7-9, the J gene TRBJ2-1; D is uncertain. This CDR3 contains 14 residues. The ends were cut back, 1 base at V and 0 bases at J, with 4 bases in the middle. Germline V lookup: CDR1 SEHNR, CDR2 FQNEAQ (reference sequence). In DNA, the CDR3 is TGTGCCAGCAGCTTAGGTAGCTCCTACAATGAGCAGTTCTTC. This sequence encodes CASSLGSSYNEQFF.

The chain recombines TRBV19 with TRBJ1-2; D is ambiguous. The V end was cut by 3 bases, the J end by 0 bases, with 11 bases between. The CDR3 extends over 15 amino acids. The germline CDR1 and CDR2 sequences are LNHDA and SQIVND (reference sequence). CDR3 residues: CASSITGKANYGYTF. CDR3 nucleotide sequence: TGTGCCAGTAGTATTACGGGAAAGGCTAACTATGGCTACACCTTC.